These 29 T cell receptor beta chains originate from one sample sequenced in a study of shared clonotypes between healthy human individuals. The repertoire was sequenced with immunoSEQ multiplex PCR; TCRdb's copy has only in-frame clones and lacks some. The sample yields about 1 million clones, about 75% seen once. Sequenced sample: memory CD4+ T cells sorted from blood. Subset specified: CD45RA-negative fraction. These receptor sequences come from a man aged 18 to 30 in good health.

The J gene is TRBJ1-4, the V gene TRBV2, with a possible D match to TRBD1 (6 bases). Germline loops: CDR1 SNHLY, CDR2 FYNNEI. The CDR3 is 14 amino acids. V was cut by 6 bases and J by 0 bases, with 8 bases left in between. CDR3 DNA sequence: TGTGCCAGCAGCCGACAGGCAACTAATGAAAAACTGTTTTTT. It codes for CASSRQATNEKLFF.

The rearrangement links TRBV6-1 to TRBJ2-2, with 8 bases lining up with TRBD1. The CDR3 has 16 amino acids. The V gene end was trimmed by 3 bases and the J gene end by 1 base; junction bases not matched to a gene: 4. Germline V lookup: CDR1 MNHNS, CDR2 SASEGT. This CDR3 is CASSDYRGRNTGELFF. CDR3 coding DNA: TGTGCCAGCAGTGACTACAGGGGGAGGAACACCGGGGAGCTGTTTTTT.

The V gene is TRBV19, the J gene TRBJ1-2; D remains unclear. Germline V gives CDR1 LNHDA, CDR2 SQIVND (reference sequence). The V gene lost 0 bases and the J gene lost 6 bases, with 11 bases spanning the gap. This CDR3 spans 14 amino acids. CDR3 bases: TGTGCCAGTAGTATAGATCTGAGACTAAATGGCTACACCTTC. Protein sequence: CASSIDLRLNGYTF.

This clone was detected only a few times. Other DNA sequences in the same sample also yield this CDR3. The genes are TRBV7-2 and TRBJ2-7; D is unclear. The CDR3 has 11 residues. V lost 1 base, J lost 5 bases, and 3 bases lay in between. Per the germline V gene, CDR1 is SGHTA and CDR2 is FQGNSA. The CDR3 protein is CASSLVHEQYF. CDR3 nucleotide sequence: TGTGCCAGCAGCTTAGTCCACGAGCAGTACTTC.

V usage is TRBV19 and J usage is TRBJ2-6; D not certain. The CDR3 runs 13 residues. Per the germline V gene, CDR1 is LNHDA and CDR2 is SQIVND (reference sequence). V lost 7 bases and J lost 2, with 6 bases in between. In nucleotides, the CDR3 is TGTGCCAGTAACAGTGCTGGGGCCAACGTCCTGACTTTC. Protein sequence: CASNSAGANVLTF.

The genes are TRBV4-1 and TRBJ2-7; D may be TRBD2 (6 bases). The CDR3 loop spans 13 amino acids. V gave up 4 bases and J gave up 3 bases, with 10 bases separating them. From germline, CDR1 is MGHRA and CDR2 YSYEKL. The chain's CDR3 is CASSLSEGYEQYF. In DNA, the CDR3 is TGCGCCAGCAGCCTTTCGGAGGGCTACGAGCAGTACTTC.

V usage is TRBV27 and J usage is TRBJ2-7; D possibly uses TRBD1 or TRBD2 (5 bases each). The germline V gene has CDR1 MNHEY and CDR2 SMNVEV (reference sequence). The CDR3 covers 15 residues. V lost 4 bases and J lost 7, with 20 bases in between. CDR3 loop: CASSSPSRGGLEQYF. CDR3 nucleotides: TGTGCCAGCAGTTCACCCTCCCGTGGGGGTTTGGAGCAGTACTTC.

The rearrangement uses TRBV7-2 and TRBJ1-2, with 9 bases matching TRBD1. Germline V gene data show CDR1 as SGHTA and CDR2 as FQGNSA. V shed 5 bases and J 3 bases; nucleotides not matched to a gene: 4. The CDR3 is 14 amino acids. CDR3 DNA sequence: TGTGCCAGCAGCCCACAGGGGGCCGACTATGGCTACACCTTC. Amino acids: CASSPQGADYGYTF.

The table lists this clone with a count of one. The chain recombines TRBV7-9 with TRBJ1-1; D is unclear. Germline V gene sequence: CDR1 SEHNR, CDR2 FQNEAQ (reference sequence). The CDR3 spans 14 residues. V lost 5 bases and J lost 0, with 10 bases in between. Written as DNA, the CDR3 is TGTGCCAGCAGCGCTGAACTCATGAACACTGAAGCTTTCTTT. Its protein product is CASSAELMNTEAFF.

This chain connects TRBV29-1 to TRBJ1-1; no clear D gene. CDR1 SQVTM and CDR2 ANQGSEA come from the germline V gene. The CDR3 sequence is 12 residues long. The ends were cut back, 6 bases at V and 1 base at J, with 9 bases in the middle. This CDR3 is CSVDQSNTEAFF. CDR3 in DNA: TGCAGCGTCGATCAATCGAACACTGAAGCTTTCTTT.

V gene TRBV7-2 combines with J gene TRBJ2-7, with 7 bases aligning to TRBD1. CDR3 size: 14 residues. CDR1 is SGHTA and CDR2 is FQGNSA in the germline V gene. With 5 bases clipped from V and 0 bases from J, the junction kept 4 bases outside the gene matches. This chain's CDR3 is CASSPGQASYEQYF. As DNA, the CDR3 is TGTGCCAGCAGCCCAGGACAGGCCTCCTACGAGCAGTACTTC.

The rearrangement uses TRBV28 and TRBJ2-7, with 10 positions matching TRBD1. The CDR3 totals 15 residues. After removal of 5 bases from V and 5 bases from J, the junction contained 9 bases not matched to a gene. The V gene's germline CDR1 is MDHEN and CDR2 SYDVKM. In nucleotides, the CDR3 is TGTGCCAGCAGTCTAGCCGGGACAGGGGCGCACGAGCAGTACTTC. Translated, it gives CASSLAGTGAHEQYF.

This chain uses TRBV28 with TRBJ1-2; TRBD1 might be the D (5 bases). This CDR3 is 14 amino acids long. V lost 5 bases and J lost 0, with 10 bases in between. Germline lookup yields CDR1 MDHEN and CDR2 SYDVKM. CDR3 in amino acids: CASSPGGANYGYTF. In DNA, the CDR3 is TGTGCCAGCAGTCCCGGGGGGGCTAACTATGGCTACACCTTC.

The CDR3 here is CASSLGQSGDTQYF. The CDR3 DNA sequence: TGCGCCAGCAGCCTTGGACAGTCGGGAGATACGCAGTATTTT. The chain joins TRBV5-1 to TRBJ2-3; possibly TRBD1 for D (6 bases). V was trimmed by 4 bases and J by 5 bases, leaving 14 bases between them. The CDR3 covers 14 residues. The germline V gene encodes CDR1 SGHRS and CDR2 YFSETQ. The whole variable domain, remainder taken from reference TRBV5-1 and TRBJ2-3, is KAGVTQTPRYLIKTRGQQVTLSCSPISGHRSVSWYQQTPGQGLQFLFEYFSETQRNKGNFPGRFSGRQFSNSRSEMNVSTLELGDSALYLCASSLGQSGDTQYFGPGTRLTVL.

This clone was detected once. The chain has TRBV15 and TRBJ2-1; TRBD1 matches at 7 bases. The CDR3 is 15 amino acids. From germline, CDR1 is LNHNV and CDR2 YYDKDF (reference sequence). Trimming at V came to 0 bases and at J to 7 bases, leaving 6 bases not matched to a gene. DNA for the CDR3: TGTGCCACCAGCAGAGACCCGACAGGGTTTAATGAGCAGTTCTTC. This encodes CATSRDPTGFNEQFF.

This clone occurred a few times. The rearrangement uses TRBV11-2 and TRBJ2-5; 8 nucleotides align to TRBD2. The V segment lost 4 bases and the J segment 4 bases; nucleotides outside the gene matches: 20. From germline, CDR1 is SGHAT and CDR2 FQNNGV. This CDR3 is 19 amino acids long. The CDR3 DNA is TGTGCCAGCAGCTACGCTTCGGGAAGCGGGAGAGGGGGAAGAGAGACCCAGTACTTC. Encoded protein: CASSYASGSGRGGRETQYF.

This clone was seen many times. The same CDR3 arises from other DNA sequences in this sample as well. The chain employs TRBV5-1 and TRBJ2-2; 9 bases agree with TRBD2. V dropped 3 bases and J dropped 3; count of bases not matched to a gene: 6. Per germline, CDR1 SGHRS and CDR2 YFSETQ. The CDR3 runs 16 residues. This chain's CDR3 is CASSSLAGGDTGELFF. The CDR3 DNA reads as TGCGCCAGCAGCTCCCTGGCGGGAGGGGACACCGGGGAGCTGTTTTTT.

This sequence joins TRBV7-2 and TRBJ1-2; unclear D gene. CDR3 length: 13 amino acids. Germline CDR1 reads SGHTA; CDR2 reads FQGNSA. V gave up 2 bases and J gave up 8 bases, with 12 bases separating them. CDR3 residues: CASSLYASGGYTF. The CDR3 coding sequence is TGTGCCAGCAGCTTATATGCGTCTGGGGGCTACACCTTC.

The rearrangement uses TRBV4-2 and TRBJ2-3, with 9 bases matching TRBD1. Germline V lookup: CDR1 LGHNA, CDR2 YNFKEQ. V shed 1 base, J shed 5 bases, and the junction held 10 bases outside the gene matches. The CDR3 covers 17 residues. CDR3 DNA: TGTGCCAGCAGCCAAGGGGGGACAGGGAAATCCGGAGATACGCAGTATTTT. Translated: CASSQGGTGKSGDTQYF.

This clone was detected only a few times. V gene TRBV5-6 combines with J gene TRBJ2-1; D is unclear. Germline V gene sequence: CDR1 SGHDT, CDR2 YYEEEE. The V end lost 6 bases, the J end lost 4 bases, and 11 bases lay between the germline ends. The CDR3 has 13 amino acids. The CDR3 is CASMRWGYNEQFF. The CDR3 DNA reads TGTGCCAGCATGAGGTGGGGTTACAATGAGCAGTTCTTC. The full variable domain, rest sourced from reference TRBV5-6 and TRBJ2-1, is DAGVTQSPTHLIKTRGQQVTLRCSPKSGHDTVSWYQQALGQGPQFIFQYYEEEERQRGNFPDRFSGHQFPNYSSELNVNALLLGDSALYLCASMRWGYNEQFFGPGTRLTVL.

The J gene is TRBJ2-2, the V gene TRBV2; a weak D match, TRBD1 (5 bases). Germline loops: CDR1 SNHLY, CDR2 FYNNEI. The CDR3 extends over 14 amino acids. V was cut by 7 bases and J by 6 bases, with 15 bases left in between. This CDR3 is CASKGLDSSGELFF. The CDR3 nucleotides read TGTGCCAGCAAGGGGCTTGATAGTTCCGGGGAGCTGTTTTTT.

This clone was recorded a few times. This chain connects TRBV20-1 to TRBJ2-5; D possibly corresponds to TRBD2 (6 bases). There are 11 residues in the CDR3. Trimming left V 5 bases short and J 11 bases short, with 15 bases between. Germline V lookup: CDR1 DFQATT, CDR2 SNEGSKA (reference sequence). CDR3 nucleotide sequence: TGCAGTGCTTCAATTTCGGGGGAGCAGTACTTC. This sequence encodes CSASISGEQYF.

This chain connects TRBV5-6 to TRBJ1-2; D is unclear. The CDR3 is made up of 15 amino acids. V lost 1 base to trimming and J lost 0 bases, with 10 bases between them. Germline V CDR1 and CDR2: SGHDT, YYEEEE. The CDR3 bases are TGTGCCAGCAGCTTGAGACACAGAGCTAACTATGGCTACACCTTC. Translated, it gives CASSLRHRANYGYTF.

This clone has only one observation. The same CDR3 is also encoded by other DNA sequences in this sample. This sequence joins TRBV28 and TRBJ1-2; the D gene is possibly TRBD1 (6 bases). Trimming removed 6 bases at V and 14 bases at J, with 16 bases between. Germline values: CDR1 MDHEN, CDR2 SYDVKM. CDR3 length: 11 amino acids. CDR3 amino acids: CASSRDIYGTF. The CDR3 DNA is TGTGCCAGCAGCCGGGACATTTATGGAACCTTC.

CDR3 region: CASSGWTSGKGSYEQYF. DNA for the CDR3: TGTGCCAGCAGTGGCTGGACTAGCGGGAAGGGCTCCTACGAGCAGTACTTC. The chain uses TRBV6-1 and TRBJ2-7, with 12 bases aligning to TRBD2. The CDR3 loop spans 17 amino acids. J was trimmed by 0 bases and V by 4 bases; bases with no gene match: 7. Germline V gene sequence: CDR1 MNHNS, CDR2 SASEGT.

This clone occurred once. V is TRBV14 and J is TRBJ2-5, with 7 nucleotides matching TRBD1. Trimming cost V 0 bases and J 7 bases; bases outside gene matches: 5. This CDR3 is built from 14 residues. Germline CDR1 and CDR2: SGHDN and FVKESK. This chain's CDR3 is CASSQDTGARTQYF. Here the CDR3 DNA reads TGTGCCAGCAGCCAAGACACAGGGGCAAGGACCCAGTACTTC.

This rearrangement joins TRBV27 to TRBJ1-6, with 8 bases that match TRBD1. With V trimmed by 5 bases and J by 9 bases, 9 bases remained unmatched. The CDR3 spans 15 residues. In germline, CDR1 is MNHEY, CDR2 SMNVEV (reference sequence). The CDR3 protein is CASSRKAGGSSPLHF. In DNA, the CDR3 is TGTGCCAGCAGTCGGAAGGCAGGGGGCAGTTCACCCCTCCACTTT.

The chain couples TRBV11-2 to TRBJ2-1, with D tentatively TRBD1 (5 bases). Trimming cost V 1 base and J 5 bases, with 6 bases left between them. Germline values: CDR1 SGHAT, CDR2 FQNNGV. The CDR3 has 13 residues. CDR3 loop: CASSLAQDNEQFF. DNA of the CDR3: TGTGCCAGCAGCTTAGCACAGGACAATGAGCAGTTCTTC.

CDR3 region: CASSEGGLAGDETQYF. The CDR3, as DNA: TGTGCCAGCAGTGAAGGGGGGCTAGCGGGAGATGAGACCCAGTACTTC. This rearrangement joins TRBV25-1 to TRBJ2-5; 10 bases align to TRBD2. The CDR3 spans 16 residues. Germline CDR1 and CDR2: MGHDK and SYGVNS. With V trimmed by 2 bases and J by 5 bases, 8 bases remained unmatched.